This entry describes one TCR beta chain. This CDR3 has 13 amino acids. CDR1 is MDHEN, CDR2 SYDVKM, per germline. The junction had 11 bases not matched to a gene; V was cut back by 5 bases and J by 11 bases. Assay: immunoSEQ multiplex PCR; the TCRdb copy retains only in-frame clones and omits some. The sample records 300,000 to 350,000 clones, roughly 88% being singletons. These data belong to a study of blood T cell repertoires in COVID-19. The sequence derives from a woman aged 25 to 39 with COVID-19, enrolled during active disease. The J gene is TRBJ1-1, the V gene TRBV28; 7 nucleotides align to TRBD1. The sequenced sample was peripheral blood. CDR3: CASSPGEGAWAFF. The CDR3 DNA reads as TGTGCCAGCAGTCCCGGAGAGGGGGCCTGGGCTTTCTTT.